Listed below are T cell receptor beta chains from one sample, sequenced in a study of T cells after posttransplantation cyclophosphamide. The assay was immunoSEQ multiplex PCR, and TCRdb's table has in-frame clones only and misses some. Recorded here are about 44,000 clones, with no singletons, and the ten leading clones hold approximately 2.4%. Sample: PBMCs. Receptors originate from a man aged 35-49 years in good health, CMV-negative, and a related stem cell transplant donor. Each CDR3 is given with its conserved first and last residue.

TRBV5-6	TRBJ2-2	CASSLSSSVTGELFF
TRBV7-2	TRBJ2-2	CASSSEFGTGELFF
TRBV5-1	TRBJ2-1	CASAQGSYNEQFF
TRBV7-2	TRBJ1-3	CASSLAGTESGNTIYF
TRBV5-1	TRBJ1-1	CASSLGQENTEAFF
TRBV10-3	TRBJ1-4	CAIQGGPNEKLFF
TRBV19	TRBJ1-2	CASRVLGGGSSNYGYTF
TRBV6-1	TRBJ1-1	CASTPDTEAFF
TRBV12-5	TRBJ2-5	CASGLPGRTQYF
TRBV7-2	TRBJ2-7	CASSLISGGSIEQYF
TRBV10-3	TRBJ1-5	CAISESTFSLNQPQHF
TRBV9	TRBJ2-7	CASSVEGAGSGEQYF
TRBV10-2	TRBJ2-1	CASSESPYGGAGYNEQFF
TRBV4-1	TRBJ1-4	CASSQSTGGFEKLFF
TRBV6-4	TRBJ1-1	CASSDSSKNTEAFF
TRBV9	TRBJ1-1	CASSERPSSTTEAFF
TRBV9	TRBJ2-5	CASSGTRLETQYF
TRBV5-1	TRBJ1-1	CASNSYSRQGGMNTEAFF
TRBV5-1	TRBJ2-3	CASSFNGQNTDTQYF
TRBV7-8	TRBJ1-6	CASSPQTGSPLHF
TRBV29-1	TRBJ2-3	CSVKMASGGADTQYF
TRBV19	TRBJ1-5	CASGKGTGRASGQPQHF
TRBV27	TRBJ2-2	CASSFASGHTGELFF
TRBV11-3	TRBJ2-3	CASSLSLAGVSDTQYF
TRBV5-1	TRBJ2-3	CASSLALAGATDTQYF
TRBV19	TRBJ1-2	CASESGDRGYGYTF
TRBV6-4	TRBJ1-3	CASSESPGNTIYF
TRBV11-2	TRBJ2-5	CASSLGHGTGQQETQYF
TRBV4-2	TRBJ2-1	CASSQDGSGGVEQFF
TRBV7-9	TRBJ2-5	CASRGPVMETQYF
TRBV4-2	TRBJ2-5	CASSSVFQETQYF
TRBV11-2	TRBJ2-3	CASSWDRVTDTQYF
TRBV10-2	TRBJ1-1	CASSSTGSNTEAFF
TRBV4-1	NA	CASSQIPGGANEQYF
TRBV6-1	TRBJ2-7	CASSEAIPGFPYEQYF
TRBV6-6	TRBJ2-5	CASSLFQETQYF
TRBV10-3	TRBJ1-2	CAISEAGGTNGYTF
TRBV28	TRBJ2-5	CASRDNTGEETQYF
TRBV7-9	TRBJ2-7	CASSSGQGAYEQYF
TRBV6-1	TRBJ2-1	CASGAFYNEQFF
TRBV6-5	TRBJ1-3	CASSPGVTGNTIYF
TRBV5-1	TRBJ2-1	CASSLADTSGGNEQFF
TRBV13	TRBJ1-3	CASSSRDSRLSGNTVYF
TRBV6-1	TRBJ2-2	CASSEGGYTGELFF
TRBV4-1	TRBJ2-5	CASSPTGGVETQYF
TRBV5-1	TRBJ2-2	CASSLDFYGELFF
TRBV10-1	TRBJ2-1	CASSAGTNRVNEQFF
TRBV4-2	TRBJ2-3	CASSQEWAATSGGGTDTQYF